The clone carrying this T cell receptor (beta chain) occurred a few times. The record originates from a study of blood T cell repertoires in COVID-19. Study context: Whether acute or convalescent, the COVID-19 samples came from the United States, Italy and Spain. Sources were T cells, B-cell-depleted T cells, or PBMCs; the material itself was cDNA or gDNA.

The V end was cut by 3 bases, the J end by 8 bases, with 13 bases between. This CDR3 comprises 13 residues. Per the study methods: It was from reference gene primer amplification that nucleated cell counts were estimated. Generated by immunoSEQ multiplex PCR, the TCRdb table keeps only in-frame clones and is missing some. V and J calls and clone size are as listed in that table; D and trimming were resolved from the DNA. Here the sample spans about 150,000 clones, roughly 71% being singletons. The TCR was taken from a woman of 80 years or more with acute or convalescent COVID-19. Sequenced: peripheral blood. The chain couples TRBV12-3 or TRBV12-4 to TRBJ2-5, with D tentatively TRBD2 (5 bases). The CDR3 loop reads CASSFVDGGTQYF. For the CDR3, the DNA is TGTGCCAGCAGTTTTGTCGACGGAGGAACCCAGTACTTC.